This TCR beta chain was profiled in a study of cytomegalovirus exposure and HLA in healthy donors. Study observations and caveats: High sensitivity and specificity were reportedly achieved when the classifier diagnosed cytomegalovirus status. CMV serostatus was the only immune exposure information that was available. Presence/absence analysis assumed near-uniform sequencing depth across donors.

CDR1 is SGHKS and CDR2 is YYEKEE in the germline V gene (reference sequence). CDR3 length: 13 amino acids. The V gene lost 2 bases and the J gene lost 10 bases, with 15 bases spanning the gap. 60 Vbeta and 13 Jbeta primers were used in PCR. TCRdb keeps only in-frame clones here, not all; method: immunoSEQ multiplex PCR. The sample carries 120,000 to 150,000 clones, around 67% recorded once. As regards this clone: What it binds is not known.

This TCR was recovered from a woman under 30 in good health and CMV-seronegative. The sequenced sample was PBMCs. The genes are TRBV5-5 and TRBJ1-1; no clear D gene. CDR3 region: CASSLLRSQAAFF. DNA for the CDR3: TGTGCCAGCAGCTTACTGAGGAGCCAAGCAGCTTTCTTT.